Here is one TCR beta chain with its context. Its antigen is not identified. The PCR had 60 Vbeta and 13 Jbeta primers. Sequenced by immunoSEQ multiplex PCR; TCRdb stores in-frame clones only, minus some. This sample carries about 100,000 clones, less than 85% of them seen once, and the ten largest clones take over 15%. Per germline, CDR1 SGHNT and CDR2 YENEEA. Trimming cost V 5 bases and J 0 bases; bases outside gene matches: 1. This CDR3 has 14 residues. This record belongs to a study of cytomegalovirus exposure and HLA in healthy donors. Study results and caveats: For TCR beta chains, V- and J-gene trimming was later linked to a missense DCLRE1C variant. TCR sequences were mostly rare, though some public TCRs occurred in many donors. Reportedly, TCR beta sequences accurately predicted HLA-A and HLA-B alleles in most subjects.

The TCR was taken from a woman aged 60-70 years in good health and CMV-seropositive. The chain recombines TRBV11-3 with TRBJ2-3, with 8 bases matching TRBD2. Sample: PBMCs. The DNA of the CDR3 is TGTGCCAGCAGCCGGGGGGGAAGCACAGATACGCAGTATTTT. It codes for CASSRGGSTDTQYF.